The following is a T cell receptor (beta chain) sequence with its context. No antigen is known for it. These data belong to a study of graft-versus-host responses after intestinal transplantation. Study observations and caveats: Subjects displaying graft-donor T cell macrochimerism possessed elevated graft-versus-host to host-versus-graft clonal ratios inside allografts.

Trimming shortened V by 7 bases and J by 3 bases, and 21 bases separated the two germline ends. The CDR3 loop spans 16 amino acids. Germline assignment: CDR1 LNHDA and CDR2 SQIVND (reference sequence). Measured with immunoSEQ multiplex PCR; TCRdb has only the in-frame clones, and not every one. The table lists about 78,000 clones, 87% of them singletons. The receptor was derived from a human donor who was the organ donor for an intestinal transplant. This sequence joins TRBV19 and TRBJ1-2; tentative D call: TRBD1 (5 bases). The input for sequencing was unstimulated CD8+ T cells sorted from spleen or lymph node cells, taken before transplant. The CDR3 sequence: CASTPLASGRDYGYTF. The CDR3 DNA sequence: TGTGCCAGTACTCCATTGGCGTCGGGCAGGGACTATGGCTACACCTTC.